This entry is about one T cell receptor (beta chain). Its target is unknown. The whole isolated RNA underwent reverse transcription, so sequencing captured expressed TCRB transcripts. Data came from immunoSEQ multiplex PCR; TCRdb stores just in-frame clones and leaves some out. The data show about 340,000 clones, about 14% seen once. This specimen comes from a study of beta chain features in type 1 diabetes. Across the whole study: Across every sample, roughly 100 million sorted cells were examined in total.

Whole-study findings and limits: The similarity of naive, central memory and Treg TCRB repertoires appeared greater among patients than among healthy donors. Highly expressing activated T cells could be over-counted with a cDNA template. Moderate yet significant TCRB CDR3 shortening was seen in Type 1 diabetes patients in all four CD4+ subsets.

This CDR3 is built from 14 residues. V lost 2 bases to trimming and J lost 3 bases, with 9 bases between them. Germline values: CDR1 SGDLS, CDR2 YYNGEE. The clonotype originates from a woman aged 18-29 years with type 1 diabetes. The rearrangement joins TRBV9 to TRBJ1-5; perhaps TRBD1 as D (6 bases). Specimen: naive CD4+ T cells from blood. The CDR3 spells CASSVTGNNQPQHF. The CDR3 bases are TGTGCCAGCAGCGTTACAGGGAACAATCAGCCCCAGCATTTT.